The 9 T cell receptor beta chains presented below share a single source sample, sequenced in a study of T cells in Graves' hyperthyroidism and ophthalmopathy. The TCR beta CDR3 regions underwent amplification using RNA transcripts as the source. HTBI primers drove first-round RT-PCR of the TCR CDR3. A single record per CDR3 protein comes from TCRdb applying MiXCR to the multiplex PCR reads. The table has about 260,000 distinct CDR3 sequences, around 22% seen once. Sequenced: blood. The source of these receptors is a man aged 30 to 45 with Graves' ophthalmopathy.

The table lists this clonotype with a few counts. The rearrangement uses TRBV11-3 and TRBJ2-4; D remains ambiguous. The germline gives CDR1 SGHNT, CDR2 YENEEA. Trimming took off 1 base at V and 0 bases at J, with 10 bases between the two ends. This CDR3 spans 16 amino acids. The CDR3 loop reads CASSLGSSLAKNIQYF. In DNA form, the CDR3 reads TGTGCCAGCAGCTTAGGCTCGTCCCTAGCCAAAAACATTCAGTACTTC.

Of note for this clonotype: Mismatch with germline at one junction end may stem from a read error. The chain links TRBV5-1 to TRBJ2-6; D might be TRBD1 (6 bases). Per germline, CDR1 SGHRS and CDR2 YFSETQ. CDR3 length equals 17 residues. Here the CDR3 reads CTSSWAPQGAGANVLTF. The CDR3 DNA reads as TGCACCAGCAGCTGGGCTCCACAGGGTGCTGGGGCCAACGTCCTGACTTTC.

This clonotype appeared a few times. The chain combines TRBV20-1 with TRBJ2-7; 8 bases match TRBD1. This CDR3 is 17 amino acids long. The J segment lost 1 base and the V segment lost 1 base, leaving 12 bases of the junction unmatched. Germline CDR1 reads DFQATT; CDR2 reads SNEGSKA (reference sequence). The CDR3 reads CSARGVMGHRGSYEQYF. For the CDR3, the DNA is TGCAGTGCTAGAGGGGTAATGGGGCACAGGGGGTCCTACGAGCAGTACTTC.

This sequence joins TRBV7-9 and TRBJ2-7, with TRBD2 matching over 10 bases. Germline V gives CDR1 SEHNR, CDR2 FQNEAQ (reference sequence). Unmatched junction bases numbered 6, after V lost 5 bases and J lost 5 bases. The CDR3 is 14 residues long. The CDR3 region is CASSPTSGMNEQYF. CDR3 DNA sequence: TGTGCCAGCAGCCCCACTAGCGGGATGAACGAGCAGTACTTC.

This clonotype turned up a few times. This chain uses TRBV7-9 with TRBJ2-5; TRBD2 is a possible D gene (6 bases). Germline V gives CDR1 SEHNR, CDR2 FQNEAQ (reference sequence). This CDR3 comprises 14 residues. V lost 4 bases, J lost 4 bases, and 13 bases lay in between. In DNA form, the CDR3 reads TGTGCCAGCAGCTCAAGACGGGAGATAGAGACCCAGTACTTC. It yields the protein CASSSRREIETQYF.

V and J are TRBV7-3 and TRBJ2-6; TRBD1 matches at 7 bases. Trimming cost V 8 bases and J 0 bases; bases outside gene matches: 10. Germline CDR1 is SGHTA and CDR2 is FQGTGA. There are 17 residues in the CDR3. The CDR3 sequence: CASRTGDSFSGANVLTF. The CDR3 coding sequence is TGTGCCAGCCGAACAGGGGATTCCTTCTCTGGGGCCAACGTCCTGACTTTC. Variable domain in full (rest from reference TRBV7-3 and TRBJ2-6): GAGVSQTPSNKVTEKGKYVELRCDPISGHTALYWYRQSLGQGPEFLIYFQGTGAADDSGLPNDRFFAVRPEGSVSTLKIQRTERGDSAVYLCASRTGDSFSGANVLTFGAGSRLTVL.

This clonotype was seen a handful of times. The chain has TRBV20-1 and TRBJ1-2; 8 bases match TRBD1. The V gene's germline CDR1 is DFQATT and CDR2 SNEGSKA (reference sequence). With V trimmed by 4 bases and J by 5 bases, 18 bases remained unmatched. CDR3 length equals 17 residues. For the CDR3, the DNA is TGCAGTGCTACAGGGACAGGCCCTCATATGGCCCTTTATGGCTACACCTTC. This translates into CSATGTGPHMALYGYTF.

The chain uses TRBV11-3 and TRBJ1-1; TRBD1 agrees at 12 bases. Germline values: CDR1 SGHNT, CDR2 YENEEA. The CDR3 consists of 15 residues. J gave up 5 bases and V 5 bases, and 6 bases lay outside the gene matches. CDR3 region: CASSPGTGGGTEAFF. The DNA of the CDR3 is TGTGCCAGCAGCCCAGGGACAGGGGGCGGGACTGAAGCTTTCTTT. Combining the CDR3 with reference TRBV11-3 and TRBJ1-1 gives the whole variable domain EAGVVQSPRYKIIEKKQPVAFWCNPISGHNTLYWYLQNLGQGPELLIRYENEEAVDDSQLPKDRFSAERLKGVDSTLKIQPAELGDSAVYLCASSPGTGGGTEAFFGQGTRLTVV.

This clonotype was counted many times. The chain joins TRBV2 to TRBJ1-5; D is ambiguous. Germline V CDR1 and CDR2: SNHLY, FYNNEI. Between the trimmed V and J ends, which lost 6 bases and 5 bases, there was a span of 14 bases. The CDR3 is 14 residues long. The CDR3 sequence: CASRGTFTDQPQHF. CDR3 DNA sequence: TGTGCCAGCAGAGGAACATTCACGGATCAGCCCCAGCATTTT.